Below are 5 T cell receptor beta chains sequenced from a single sample in a study of blood T cell repertoires in COVID-19. Measured with immunoSEQ multiplex PCR; TCRdb has only the in-frame clones, and not every one. The table lists about 330,000 clones, roughly 90% of them singletons. Sequenced material: peripheral blood. These TCRs come from a woman aged 50 to 65 with active or convalescent COVID-19.

The chain recombines TRBV7-8 with TRBJ2-1; D perhaps matches TRBD2 (7 bases). Germline CDR1 reads SGHVS; CDR2 reads FQNEAQ. The CDR3 consists of 16 residues. V dropped 7 bases and J dropped 6 bases, with 22 bases sitting between them. The CDR3: CASTLPLKRGGNEQFF. For the CDR3, the DNA is TGTGCCAGCACCCTTCCCCTAAAAAGGGGGGGCAATGAGCAGTTCTTC.

This clone has just a few counts. The CDR3 DNA reads TGTGCCAGCAGCCAAGATAGGGTAGGGGGCGGCAGGGAGAACACTGAAGCTTTCTTT. It is translated as CASSQDRVGGGRENTEAFF. The rearrangement uses TRBV3-1 (or the pseudogene TRBV3-2) and TRBJ1-1; 7 nucleotides match TRBD1. This CDR3 is built from 19 residues. CDR1 and CDR2 from the germline V gene are LGHDT and YNNKEL (reference sequence). Trimming took 0 bases from V and 1 from J; bases not matched to a gene: 14.

The V gene is TRBV7-8, the J gene TRBJ2-4, with a tentative D call TRBD1 (5 bases). In germline, CDR1 is SGHVS, CDR2 FQNEAQ. V was pared by 1 base and J by 3 bases, with 10 bases between. The length of the CDR3 is 15 residues. CDR3 amino acids: CASSLGQGVKNIQYF. For the CDR3, the DNA is TGTGCCAGCAGCTTAGGGCAGGGCGTCAAAAACATTCAGTACTTC.

The J gene is TRBJ2-5, the V gene TRBV6-6; D is perhaps TRBD2 (6 bases). Per germline, CDR1 MNHNY and CDR2 SVGAGI (reference sequence). The CDR3 sequence is 14 residues long. Trimming removed 2 bases from V and 5 bases from J, with 12 bases in between. The DNA of the CDR3 is TGTGCCAGCAGTTACGGGCTAGCGAGGGAGACCCAGTACTTC. Its translation: CASSYGLARETQYF.

The chain links TRBV19 to TRBJ1-2; possible D gene TRBD1, 6 bases. This CDR3 region has 12 residues. The V gene's germline CDR1 is LNHDA and CDR2 SQIVND (reference sequence). Between the trimmed V and J ends, which lost 6 bases and 7 bases, there was a span of 12 bases. Here the CDR3 DNA reads TGTGCCAGTAGCCTTCAGGGGAGTGGCTACACCTTC. It codes for CASSLQGSGYTF.